The present TCR beta chain was sequenced within a study of blood T cell repertoires in COVID-19. Libraries were prepared by immunoSEQ multiplex PCR; TCRdb keeps only in-frame clonotypes and omits some of them. The sample yields around 150,000 clones, about 90% seen once. Trimming took 5 bases from V and 1 from J, leaving 18 bases between them. The CDR3 has 17 residues. CDR1 and CDR2 (germline): MDHEN, SYDVKM. The specimen sequenced was peripheral blood. This rearrangement joins TRBV28 to TRBJ1-5; D is perhaps TRBD1 (5 bases). The receptor was isolated from a man aged 30 to 45 with COVID-19, enrolled during active disease. CDR3 in amino acids: CASSLPRAGRSNQPQHF. The CDR3 DNA is TGTGCCAGCAGTCTGCCTAGGGCAGGGCGAAGCAATCAGCCCCAGCATTTT.